These 16 T cell receptor beta chains were sequenced from one sample in a study of T cells in Graves' hyperthyroidism and ophthalmopathy. It was RNA transcripts that yielded the amplified TCR beta CDR3 regions. The TCR CDR3 was amplified in a first-round RT-PCR using the HTBI primer set. TCRdb called the multiplex PCR reads again in MiXCR, with one record for every CDR3 protein. The top ten hold approximately 8.2% of the sample, which has around 540,000 distinct CDR3 sequences, approximately 44% seen once. The sequencing sample was made of peripheral blood or thyroid tissue (not recorded which). These TCRs come from a woman aged 18-35 years with Graves' hyperthyroidism.

Remarks on this clonotype: This may stem from a read error, because a much larger clone lies one nucleotide away. The chain joins TRBV7-3 to TRBJ1-2, with a possible D match to TRBD1 (5 bases). The germline gives CDR1 SGHTA, CDR2 FQGTGA. This CDR3 has 15 residues. Between the trimmed V and J ends, which lost 2 bases and 2 bases, there was a span of 12 bases. The CDR3 reads CASSLATGQNYGYTF. The CDR3 nucleotides read TGTGCCAGCAGCTTAGCCACGGGGCAGAACTATGGCTACACCTTC.

This clonotype occurred many times. The chain uses TRBV2 and TRBJ1-1; D is ambiguous. The CDR3 length is 15 residues. Trimming stripped 2 bases from V and 0 bases from J, with 10 bases between. Germline V gene sequence: CDR1 SNHLY, CDR2 FYNNEI. Written as DNA, the CDR3 is TGTGCCAGCAGTGAAATGAGGGTCATGAACACTGAAGCTTTCTTT. It yields the protein CASSEMRVMNTEAFF.

This clonotype has just a few counts. The chain combines TRBV29-1 with TRBJ2-1, with 9 bases that match TRBD1. Germline CDR1 and CDR2: SQVTM and ANQGSEA. CDR3 length: 13 residues. After removal of 4 bases from V and 4 bases from J, the junction contained 2 bases not matched to a gene. CDR3 coding DNA: TGCAGCGTTGGGACAGGGGCGTACAATGAGCAGTTCTTC. As protein: CSVGTGAYNEQFF.

With regard to this clonotype: A junction boundary mismatches the germline segment, possibly from a read error. The chain joins TRBV10-3 to TRBJ2-5; no clear D. The CDR3 contains 13 residues. The germline V gene has CDR1 ENHRY and CDR2 SYGVKD. CDR3: CASSYPRAETQYF. Written as DNA, the CDR3 is TGTGCCAGCAGTTACCCGCGAGCAGAGACCCAGTACTTC.

This clonotype turned up a few times. The chain recombines TRBV24-1 with TRBJ2-2; no definite D call. The CDR3 loop spans 15 amino acids. Germline CDR1 reads KGHDR; CDR2 reads SFDVKD. Trimming stripped 4 bases from V and 6 bases from J, with 14 bases between. This CDR3 reads CATSDPAGEAGELFF. CDR3 nucleotides: TGTGCCACCAGTGACCCGGCTGGCGAGGCCGGGGAGCTGTTTTTT.

The chain links TRBV2 to TRBJ1-2, with D possibly being TRBD1 (5 bases). CDR3 length: 17 amino acids. Germline assignment: CDR1 SNHLY and CDR2 FYNNEI. The V and J ends lost 5 bases and 3 bases respectively, with 22 bases between them. The CDR3 protein is CASSPPPGERGYYGYTF. In nucleotides, the CDR3 is TGTGCCAGCAGTCCCCCACCCGGGGAGCGGGGGTACTATGGCTACACCTTC.

This clonotype was detected many times. The chain couples TRBV10-3 to TRBJ2-5, with D maybe TRBD2 (6 bases). Germline-derived CDR1 and CDR2 are ENHRY and SYGVKD. V was clipped by 4 bases and J by 5 bases, with 11 bases between them. There are 13 residues in the CDR3. CDR3 sequence (DNA): TGTGCCATCAGTGCTGGAGGGTACGAGACCCAGTACTTC. It is translated as CAISAGGYETQYF.

The chain links TRBV29-1 to TRBJ2-5, with 8 bases identical to TRBD2. The CDR3 is 13 amino acids. The V gene end was trimmed by 8 bases and the J gene end by 5 bases; junction bases not matched to a gene: 10. CDR1 and CDR2 from the germline V gene are SQVTM and ANQGSEA. CDR3 in DNA: TGCAGCACTGCGAGCGGGAGAATGGAGACCCAGTACTTC. This gives the protein CSTASGRMETQYF.

This chain uses TRBV10-3 with TRBJ1-5; D is uncertain. V was pared by 4 bases and J by 0 bases, with 4 bases between. Germline V lookup: CDR1 ENHRY, CDR2 SYGVKD. The CDR3 has 13 residues. CDR3 amino acids: CAISVGSNQPQHF. The CDR3 DNA follows: TGTGCCATCAGTGTCGGTAGCAATCAGCCCCAGCATTTT.

This clonotype has at least ten counts. V and J are TRBV7-9 and TRBJ1-3; no clear D gene. Germline V lookup: CDR1 SEHNR, CDR2 FQNEAQ (reference sequence). V was cut by 2 bases and J by 2 bases, with 7 bases left in between. This CDR3 has 14 amino acids. CDR3 region: CASSLQVPGNTIYF. The CDR3 bases are TGTGCCAGCAGCTTACAGGTTCCTGGAAACACCATATATTTT.

This clonotype has a single count. This may come from a read error, since a much larger clone is one base off. The chain couples TRBV11-2 to TRBJ2-7; 9 bases are a match to TRBD1. Unmatched junction bases numbered 6, after V lost 1 base and J lost 5 bases. The germline V gene encodes CDR1 SGHAT and CDR2 FQNNGV. The CDR3 is 15 amino acids. The CDR3 coding sequence is TGTGCCAGCAGCTTAGGAGCGGACAGGGGCCACGAGCAGTACTTC. This codes for CASSLGADRGHEQYF.

The chain carries TRBV24-1 and TRBJ1-2, with 8 positions matching TRBD1. Germline loops: CDR1 KGHDR, CDR2 SFDVKD. V gave up 4 bases and J gave up 8 bases; unmatched junction bases: 8. The CDR3 sequence is 14 residues long. The CDR3 reads CATSDPDRGAGYTF. The CDR3 nucleotides read TGTGCCACCAGTGACCCAGACAGGGGCGCAGGCTACACCTTC.

The J gene is TRBJ2-7, the V gene TRBV11-1; perhaps TRBD2 as D (6 bases). Germline lookup yields CDR1 SGHAT and CDR2 FQDESV (reference sequence). Trimming shortened V by 6 bases and J by 2 bases, and 14 bases separated the two germline ends. The CDR3 has 14 residues. As DNA, the CDR3 is TGTGCCAGCAGTTCCGGGACGGGAGCCTACGAGCAGTACTTC. Translated, it gives CASSSGTGAYEQYF.

Concerning this clonotype itself: A much larger clone sits a single nucleotide away, making a read error possible. The chain couples TRBV7-9 to TRBJ2-2; TRBD2 aligns across 8 bases. From germline, CDR1 is SEHNR and CDR2 FQNEAQ (reference sequence). CDR3 size: 15 residues. DNA for the CDR3: TGTGCCAGCAGCCAAACGGCAGGGCGTAGCGGGGAGCCGTTTTTT. It is translated as CASSQTAGRSGEPFF.

This chain uses TRBV20-1 with TRBJ1-3, with 7 bases fitting TRBD1. CDR3 size: 13 residues. V shed 5 bases, J shed 4 bases, and the junction held 5 bases outside the gene matches. Per the germline V gene, CDR1 is DFQATT and CDR2 is SNEGSKA (reference sequence). The CDR3 nucleotides read TGCAGTGCTTCCGGGACAGTAGGAAACACCATATATTTT. Protein product: CSASGTVGNTIYF.

The chain carries TRBV7-9 and TRBJ2-7; D not certain. The CDR3 runs 15 residues. Trimming took 5 bases from V and 3 from J, leaving 17 bases between them. The germline V gene has CDR1 SEHNR and CDR2 FQNEAQ (reference sequence). The CDR3 loop reads CASSQENSIVYEQYF. The CDR3 bases are TGTGCCAGCAGCCAAGAAAATAGTATTGTCTACGAGCAGTACTTC.